This T cell receptor beta chain was found in a study of blood T cell repertoires in COVID-19 (TCRdb year 2020). Background for the entire study: Samples from collaborators originated in the United States, Italy and Spain and spanned both the acute and convalescent phases of COVID-19. The repertoires were released in a freely available public database meant as a resource for research on the immune response to SARS-CoV-2. The material from the prospective study consisted of cDNA or gDNA derived from T cells, B-cell-depleted T cells, or PBMCs. Sample metadata almost always included a de-identified subject ID, COVID-19 status, age in years and sex. Samples came from the ongoing ImmuneRACE study (first 160 participants) plus 1,254 subjects from 6 global collaborators. Subjects who had been exposed to COVID-19, were actively infected with it, or had recovered from it provided the deeply sampled blood TCRbeta repertoires that made up the dataset. HLA class I and class II types, where available, came from metadata supplied by the sample provider rather than from assay-based typing. Summary of the overall study and its limitations: The quantity of clinical and demographic metadata differed by source and by participant and was supplied without curation.

TCRbeta CDR3 regions were amplified from genomic DNA by means of the immunoSEQ Assay, a bias-controlled multiplex PCR. Turning to the authors' computational methods: The number of nucleated cells in each sample was estimated from the amplification of reference gene primers within the assay. Sequence reads were collapsed and filtered to measure the absolute abundance of every unique TCRbeta CDR3 rearrangement. For each sample, productive Simpson clonality was calculated by taking the square root of Simpson's diversity index across productive rearrangements. This is the immuneACCESS table as TCRdb keeps it, with only in-frame sequences that have V and J called. A part of the clones is gone; compared with another copy, unresolved V genes explain less than half, and the rest is unexplained. The V and J calls and the clone size are those of that table, but D and trimming were determined from the DNA. Across this sample there are about 99,000 clones, with 88% seen only once. The leading ten clones occupy about 3% of the sample.

As encoded in the germline V gene, CDR1 is MGHDK while CDR2 is SYGVNS. The junction shows trimming of 3 bases on V and 4 bases on J, and the gene matches do not reach 7 bases of it. The CDR3 contains 15 residues, cysteine and phenylalanine counted. Left in the record is the CDR3 DNA by itself, 45 bases read in frame from the first base. A remark on this clone: The clone's antigen remains unknown. Base qualities are not at hand, and no much larger clone is one base apart.

Whole blood was collected in K2EDTA tubes by collaborating institutions according to the institutions' own protocols. Collaborator samples were shipped for TCRbeta analysis as frozen whole blood, isolated PBMCs, or DNA extracted from either sample type. Input material: peripheral blood. This receptor was taken from a human donor in a cohort sampled during active COVID-19. The sequence is built from TRBV25-1 and TRBJ1-2; TRBD1 lines up with 8 middle nucleotides. The DNA sequence is given as TGTGCCAGCAGTGAGGGGCAGGGGGCCACCTATGGCTACACCTTC. This encodes CASSEGQGATYGYTF.